The T cell receptor (beta chain) under discussion was sequenced for a study of T cell responses to AZD1222 COVID-19 vaccine. Looking at the study overall: Investigators merged groups given second doses at roughly 4 or roughly 12 weeks.

Profiled with immunoSEQ multiplex PCR; TCRdb holds only in-frame clones, not every one. The sample records 100,000 to 150,000 clones, about 89% being singletons. The CDR3 totals 14 residues. Germline V gives CDR1 SGHDT, CDR2 YYEEEE. V gave up 1 base and J gave up 2 bases, with 9 bases separating them. Worth noting for this clone: What it binds is not known.

Broader study findings: Baseline seropositivity occurred in only six AZD1222 recipients. The breadth and depth of Spike-specific TCRs increased once two AZD1222 doses had been given.

V and J are TRBV5-6 and TRBJ1-2, with unresolved D. Sequenced material: peripheral blood, taken on day 0 of AZD1222 vaccination. This TCR was recovered from an adult in good health. The CDR3 protein is CASSLYVGNYGYTF. CDR3 DNA sequence: TGTGCCAGCAGCTTGTACGTCGGCAACTATGGCTACACCTTC. Drawing the rest from reference TRBV5-6 and TRBJ1-2, the complete variable domain is DAGVTQSPTHLIKTRGQQVTLRCSPKSGHDTVSWYQQALGQGPQFIFQYYEEEERQRGNFPDRFSGHQFPNYSSELNVNALLLGDSALYLCASSLYVGNYGYTFGSGTRLTVV.